These T cell receptor beta chains were read from a single sample in a study of T cell responses to AZD1222 COVID-19 vaccine. Profiling relied on immunoSEQ multiplex PCR, and the TCRdb table lists in-frame clones only, not all of them. The table lists about 56,000 clones, approximately 85% of them singletons, with over 13% in the top ten. The source was peripheral blood, collected on day 0 of AZD1222 vaccination. The receptors stem from an adult in good health. CDR3s include the opening cysteine and the closing phenylalanine or tryptophan.

V | length | CDR3
TRBV5-4 | 14 | CASSFGGSNQPQHF
TRBV20-1 | 11 | CSAPLNTEAFF
TRBV19 | 15 | CASSIMTGEQETQYF
TRBV28 | 12 | CASRTGNEKLFF
TRBV5-5 | 15 | CASSPRPEQTGELFF
TRBV6-2/TRBV6-3 | 13 | CASSSFWGMEAFF
TRBV5-1 | 14 | CASTRGPGVEGYTF
TRBV30 | 14 | CAWGQGGENEKLFF
TRBV28 | 14 | CASSLSSDRAGYTF
TRBV11-2 | 12 | CASSLAGSEAFF
TRBV5-6 | 14 | CASSLERPPYEQYF
TRBV11-2 | 16 | CASSLVRTGNTDTQYF
TRBV3-1/TRBV3-2 | 15 | CASSQEGGGKDIQYF
TRBV27 | 13 | CASASPAGGEQYF
TRBV6-5 | 13 | CASSSGRGTEAFF
TRBV4-2 | 14 | CASSAPGTAETQYF
TRBV7-8 | 14 | CASSLRRTGDEQYF
TRBV25-1 | 15 | CASLQWSGRQETQYF
TRBV6-5 | 16 | CASSYSPGEGTDTQYF
TRBV14 | 13 | CASMWTGSYEQYF
TRBV2 | 13 | CASTVSRETEAFF
TRBV6-5 | 14 | CASQSSQGQAPLHF
TRBV15 | 15 | CATSREVVGLDTQYF
TRBV18 | 15 | CASSPLGGTGNTIYF
TRBV6-5 | 13 | CASSGAAGYEQYF
TRBV7-2 | 14 | CASSFGLALETQYF